The 14 T cell receptor beta chains presented below share a single source sample, sequenced in a study of shared clonotypes between healthy human individuals. Method: immunoSEQ multiplex PCR; TCRdb's copy keeps in-frame clones and lacks some. The sample holds roughly 650,000 clones, roughly 97% seen once. Input material: naive CD4+ T cells sorted from blood. Subset defined: CD45RA+ positively selected. The receptors here all came from a woman younger than 45 in good health.

This chain connects TRBV6-1 to TRBJ1-1; no clear D. Germline V lookup: CDR1 MNHNS, CDR2 SASEGT. CDR3 length equals 13 residues. V was cut by 4 bases and J by 5 bases, with 11 bases left in between. The CDR3 here is CASSAMSGTEAFF. CDR3 in DNA: TGTGCCAGCAGTGCAATGTCTGGGACTGAAGCTTTCTTT.

Here the CDR3 reads CASSSRTGSSYNEQFF. The CDR3 region has the DNA TGTGCCAGCAGTTCACGGACGGGGAGCTCCTACAATGAGCAGTTCTTC. The V call is TRBV28, the J call TRBJ2-1, with D tentatively TRBD2 (5 bases). Trimming took 4 bases from V and 0 from J, leaving 13 bases between them. This CDR3 is 16 amino acids long. Germline lookup yields CDR1 MDHEN and CDR2 SYDVKM.

V is TRBV28 and J is TRBJ1-2; D is unresolved. Germline CDR1 reads MDHEN; CDR2 reads SYDVKM. The ends were cut back, 6 bases at V and 8 bases at J, with 16 bases in the middle. CDR3 size: 13 residues. DNA of the CDR3: TGTGCCAGCAGCCAAGGGTGGGGTAAGGGCTACACCTTC. This translates into CASSQGWGKGYTF.

With respect to this clone: Other DNA sequences in this specimen translate into the identical CDR3. V gene TRBV11-2 combines with J gene TRBJ2-1; D unresolved. Germline V gene sequence: CDR1 SGHAT, CDR2 FQNNGV. Deletions cut 1 base from V and 6 bases from J, with 7 bases between. The CDR3 spans 13 residues. In DNA, the CDR3 is TGTGCCAGCAGCTTAGGTCTAGTCAATGAGCAGTTCTTC. Protein: CASSLGLVNEQFF.

Regarding this clone: Other DNA sequences in the sample encode the same CDR3. The J gene is TRBJ2-2, the V gene TRBV19; 8 bases map to TRBD1. Looked up from germline, CDR1 is LNHDA and CDR2 is SQIVND (reference sequence). With V trimmed by 5 bases and J by 4 bases, 6 bases remained unmatched. The length of the CDR3 is 15 residues. The CDR3: CASSQTGGLTGELFF. In DNA form, the CDR3 reads TGTGCCAGTAGTCAAACAGGGGGTCTCACCGGGGAGCTGTTTTTT.

A note on this clone: An end of the junction does not agree with germline; a read error may underlie this. The rearrangement uses TRBV7-8 and TRBJ2-3; D uncertain. This CDR3 is built from 13 residues. Germline lookup yields CDR1 SGHVS and CDR2 FQNEAQ. The CDR3 region has the DNA TGTGCCAGCAGCTCCACCCCCACACATACGCAGTATTTT. This gives the protein CASSSTPTHTQYF.

This chain joins TRBV30 and TRBJ2-2, with D uncertain. Trimming removed 5 bases at V and 4 bases at J, with 11 bases between. The V gene's germline CDR1 is GTSNPN and CDR2 SVGIG (reference sequence). The CDR3 loop spans 13 amino acids. The CDR3 spells CAWRLFVTGELFF. The DNA for the CDR3 is TGTGCCTGGCGTCTGTTCGTCACCGGGGAGCTGTTTTTT.

The V call is TRBV4-1, the J call TRBJ2-1, with TRBD2 identical over 11 bases. The CDR3 loop spans 16 amino acids. Per the germline V gene, CDR1 is MGHRA and CDR2 is YSYEKL. J lost 4 bases, V lost 1 base, and 3 bases had no gene match. The CDR3 sequence: CASSQVGLAVYNEQFF. Here the CDR3 DNA reads TGCGCCAGCAGCCAAGTGGGACTAGCGGTTTACAATGAGCAGTTCTTC.

This clone is a singleton in its sample. V gene TRBV5-8 combines with J gene TRBJ1-3, with 7 bases lining up with TRBD1. Trimming removed 5 bases from V and 3 bases from J; junction bases left unmatched: 5. CDR3 length equals 14 residues. CDR1 and CDR2 from the germline V gene are SGHTS and YDEGEE. CDR3 DNA sequence: TGTGCCAGCAGAGGACAGGTTTTTGGAAACACCATATATTTT. This sequence encodes CASRGQVFGNTIYF.

The gene calls are TRBV6-5 and TRBJ2-7; D not certain. In germline, CDR1 is MNHEY, CDR2 SVGAGI. Between the trimmed V and J ends, which lost 6 bases and 0 bases, there was a span of 15 bases. This CDR3 is 15 amino acids long. CDR3 sequence reads: CASRSRVLSSYEQYF. The CDR3 region has the DNA TGTGCCAGCAGGAGCCGGGTTCTAAGCTCCTACGAGCAGTACTTC.

The CDR3 protein is CASRSQGFSNQPQHF. The CDR3 nucleotides read TGTGCCAGCAGGTCCCAGGGGTTTAGCAATCAGCCCCAGCATTTT. The chain links TRBV28 to TRBJ1-5; perhaps TRBD1 as D (6 bases). Germline CDR1 reads MDHEN; CDR2 reads SYDVKM. V was shortened by 6 bases and J by 0 bases, with 12 bases between the two germline ends. This CDR3 has 15 residues.

The DNA of the CDR3 is TGTGCCAGCAGGCCGCAGGGATCCTCTGGAAACACCATATATTTT. Encoded protein: CASRPQGSSGNTIYF. The chain is built from TRBV7-9 and TRBJ1-3; a weak D match, TRBD1 (5 bases). The CDR3 is 15 residues long. Germline assignment: CDR1 SEHNR and CDR2 FQNEAQ (reference sequence). V lost 6 bases, J lost 0 bases, and 12 bases lay in between.

The V and J genes are TRBV5-1 and TRBJ2-1; TRBD2 aligns across 13 bases. Germline lookup yields CDR1 SGHRS and CDR2 YFSETQ. This CDR3 comprises 16 residues. The V segment lost 4 bases and the J segment 6 bases; nucleotides outside the gene matches: 7. The CDR3 region is CASSKTGTSGTNEQFF. CDR3 bases: TGCGCCAGCAGCAAAACCGGGACTAGCGGGACCAATGAGCAGTTCTTC. Full variable domain (remainder filled in from reference TRBV5-1 and TRBJ2-1): KAGVTQTPRYLIKTRGQQVTLSCSPISGHRSVSWYQQTPGQGLQFLFEYFSETQRNKGNFPGRFSGRQFSNSRSEMNVSTLELGDSALYLCASSKTGTSGTNEQFFGPGTRLTVL.

The J gene is TRBJ1-6, the V gene TRBV28; 9 bases agree with TRBD1. Germline assignment: CDR1 MDHEN and CDR2 SYDVKM. V lost 7 bases and J lost 3; bases outside the gene matches: 7. The CDR3 runs 16 residues. The CDR3, as DNA: TGTGCCAGCAACTGGGACAGGGTTCACTATAATTCACCCCTCCACTTT. Protein sequence: CASNWDRVHYNSPLHF.